The clone carrying this T cell receptor (beta chain) was detected a few times. The sample belongs to a study of shared T cell receptors in the human thymus. Generated by immunoSEQ multiplex PCR, the TCRdb table keeps only in-frame clones and is missing some. Seen here are about 500,000 clones, approximately 80% observed once, and the top ten hold around 0.013%. V was clipped by 4 bases and J by 1 base; unmatched bases: 12. Germline CDR1 and CDR2: SGHNT and YYREEE (reference sequence). The CDR3 sequence is 17 residues long. These data were likewise used in another study, on human thymus T cells. That report adds: Resections from corrective heart surgery supplied the thymus tissue.

The source material was thymocytes. The clonotype originates from a boy less than two years old with a congenital heart defect. This rearrangement joins TRBV5-4 to TRBJ1-1, with 8 bases that match TRBD1. The CDR3 protein is CASSPGQGEIGNTEAFF. CDR3 coding DNA: TGTGCCAGCAGCCCAGGACAGGGAGAGATAGGGAACACTGAAGCTTTCTTT.